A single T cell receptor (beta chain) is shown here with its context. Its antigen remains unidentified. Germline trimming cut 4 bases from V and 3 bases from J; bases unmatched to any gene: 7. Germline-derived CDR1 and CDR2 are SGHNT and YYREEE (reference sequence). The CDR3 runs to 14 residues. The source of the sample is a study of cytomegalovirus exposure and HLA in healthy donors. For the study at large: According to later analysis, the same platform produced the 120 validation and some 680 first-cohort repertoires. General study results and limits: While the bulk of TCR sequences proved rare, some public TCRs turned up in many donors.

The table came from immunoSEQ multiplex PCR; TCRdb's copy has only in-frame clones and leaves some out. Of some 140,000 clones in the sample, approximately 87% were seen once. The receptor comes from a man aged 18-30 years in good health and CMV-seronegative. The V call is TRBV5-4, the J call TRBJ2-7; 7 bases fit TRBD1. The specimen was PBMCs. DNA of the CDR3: TGTGCCAGCAGCGTCCGGGACAGCGTCTACGAGCAGTACTTC. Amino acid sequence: CASSVRDSVYEQYF.